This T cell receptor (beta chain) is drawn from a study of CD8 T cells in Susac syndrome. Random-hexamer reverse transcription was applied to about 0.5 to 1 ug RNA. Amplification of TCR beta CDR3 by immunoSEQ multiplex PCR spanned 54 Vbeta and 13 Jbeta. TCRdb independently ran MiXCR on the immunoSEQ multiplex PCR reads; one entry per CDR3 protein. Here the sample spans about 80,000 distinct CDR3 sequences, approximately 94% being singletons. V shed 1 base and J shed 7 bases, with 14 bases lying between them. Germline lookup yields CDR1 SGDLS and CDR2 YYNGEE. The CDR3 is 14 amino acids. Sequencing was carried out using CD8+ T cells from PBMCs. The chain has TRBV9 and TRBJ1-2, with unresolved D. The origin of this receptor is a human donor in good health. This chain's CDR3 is CASSVFNGRGGYTF. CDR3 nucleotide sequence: TGTGCCAGCAGCGTATTCAATGGGCGGGGTGGCTACACCTTC. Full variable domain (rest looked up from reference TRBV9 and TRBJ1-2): DSGVTQTPKHLITATGQRVTLRCSPRSGDLSVYWYQQSLDQGLQFLIQYYNGEERAKGNILERFSAQQFPDLHSELNLSSLELGDSALYFCASSVFNGRGGYTFGSGTRLTVV.